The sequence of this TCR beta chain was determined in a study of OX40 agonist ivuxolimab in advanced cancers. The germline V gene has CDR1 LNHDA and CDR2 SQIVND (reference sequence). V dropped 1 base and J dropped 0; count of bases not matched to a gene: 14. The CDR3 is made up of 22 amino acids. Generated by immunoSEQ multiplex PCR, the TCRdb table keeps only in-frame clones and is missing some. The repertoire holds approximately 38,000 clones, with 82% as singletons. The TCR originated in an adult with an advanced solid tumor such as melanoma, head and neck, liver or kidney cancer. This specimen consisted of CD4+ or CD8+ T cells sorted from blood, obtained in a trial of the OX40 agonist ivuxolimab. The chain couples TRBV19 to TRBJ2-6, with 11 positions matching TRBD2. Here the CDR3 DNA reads TGTGCCAGTAGTATAGTTTTTCGGAAGGCGACTAGCGGGACCTCTGGGGCCAACGTCCTGACTTTC. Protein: CASSIVFRKATSGTSGANVLTF.